This TCR beta chain derives from a study of T cell responses to AZD1222 COVID-19 vaccine. General study findings and limits: Clonal diversity was possibly underestimated; the donors were predominantly white British and more often female. Nearly half of spike-specific TCRs reportedly target unmutated variant regions. Spike was spanned by vaccine-associated CD4 TCRs, which were dominant at 160-218 and 743-854.

TCRdb keeps only in-frame clones here, not all; method: immunoSEQ multiplex PCR. The top ten hold 25% to 30% of the sample, which has over 50,000 clones, approximately 84% seen once. Of note for this clone: Its antigen is still unknown.

Looked up from germline, CDR1 is SGHNT and CDR2 is YYREEE (reference sequence). This CDR3 has 15 residues. V lost 4 bases and J lost 7; bases outside the gene matches: 10. The chain employs TRBV5-4 and TRBJ2-3; 9 bases line up with TRBD1. The sequence was obtained from an adult in good health. This material consisted of peripheral blood, taken on day 0 of AZD1222 vaccination. In DNA form, the CDR3 reads TGTGCCAGCAGCATTAACCGGGACAGGGAAAATACGCAGTATTTT. Amino acid sequence: CASSINRDRENTQYF.